The 2 T cell receptor beta chains listed next were all sequenced from one sample in a study of CD8 T cells in ankylosing spondylitis. TCRdb re-analysed the 5' RACE reads in MiXCR, keeping a single row per CDR3 protein. Among about 39,000 distinct CDR3 sequences listed, 10% to 13% were seen once. Sequenced input: blood, either unsorted or a sorted T cell fraction (not recorded which). The receptors derive from a male donor with ankylosing spondylitis or in good health (not recorded which).

This clonotype has a count of ten or more. The chain employs TRBV4-2 and TRBJ1-2; TRBD1 matches at 8 bases. CDR3 length: 15 amino acids. V trimming: 4 bases; J trimming: 4 bases; junction bases outside the gene matches: 8. Germline V gene data show CDR1 as LGHNA and CDR2 as YNFKEQ. The CDR3 protein is CASSPTDRGIYGYTF. In nucleotides, the CDR3 is TGTGCCAGCAGCCCTACCGACAGGGGCATCTATGGCTACACCTTC.

This clonotype was seen ten or more times. The chain carries TRBV6-5 and TRBJ2-4, with a tentative D call TRBD1 (5 bases). CDR1 MNHEY and CDR2 SVGAGI come from the germline V gene. The CDR3 spans 11 residues. V was clipped by 7 bases and J by 7 bases, with 8 bases between them. The CDR3 is CASNAGNIQYF. Here the CDR3 DNA reads TGTGCCAGCAATGCAGGGAACATTCAGTACTTC.